Here is one T cell receptor (beta chain) with its context. This CDR3 has 15 amino acids. With V trimmed by 5 bases and J by 8 bases, 6 bases remained unmatched. Germline values: CDR1 SGHNT, CDR2 YENEEA. A single record per CDR3 protein comes from TCRdb applying MiXCR to the 5' RACE reads. The sample includes about 32,000 distinct CDR3 sequences, around 27% of them seen just once. Tregs were sorted as CD4+CD25+CD127-/low cells. The sequenced material came from tumor-infiltrating Tregs sorted from the breast tumor. V is TRBV11-3 and J is TRBJ2-1; TRBD2 matches 13 bases. The receptor was derived from a female donor with breast cancer. DNA for the CDR3: TGTGCCAGCAGCCCAGGACTAGCGGGAGTCTATGAGCAGTTCTTC. It codes for CASSPGLAGVYEQFF.